The following is a T cell receptor beta chain sequence with its context. Its specificity is not known. The entry originates in a study of T cell clusters in autoimmune cytopenias. Broader study findings: TRB repertoire shifts in secondary cytopenia and chronic lymphocytic leukemia mostly reflected lymphoma, not autoimmunity. Active autoimmune hepatitis patients had approximately 3.2-fold fewer exclusive TRB clusters than healthy donors. Comparing secondary cytopenia with chronic lymphocytic leukemia showed no cluster-lack signature, apparently masked by lymphoma repertoire.

TRB rearrangements were amplified by touch-down multiplex PCR with mixed TRB-A/B primers. From the multiplex PCR reads, TCRdb lists one entry per CDR3 protein and no DNA. The sample table includes some 11,000 distinct CDR3 sequences. Some 34,000 genome equivalents of blood DNA were amplified for TRB. CDR1 is LGHNA and CDR2 is YSLEER in the germline V gene. The CDR3 is 16 residues long. Separately, the same data were catalogued under a study of T cell repertoires in aging, cancer and after chemotherapy.

The receptor was isolated from a human donor in good health. The genes are TRBV4-3 and TRBJ2-3; the TCRdb D gene call, TRBD2, has no DNA to confirm it. The sample comprised peripheral blood. CDR3 sequence: CASSQGSGGAIDTQYF.